This paragraph reports one TCR beta chain. V was clipped by 6 bases and J by 0 bases, with 12 bases between them. This CDR3 has 13 residues. Germline V gives CDR1 GTSNPN, CDR2 SVGIG (reference sequence). This sample is drawn from a study of cytomegalovirus exposure and HLA in healthy donors. 13 Jbeta primers and 60 Vbeta primers were used for the PCR. Data came from immunoSEQ multiplex PCR; TCRdb stores just in-frame clones and leaves some out. This sample yields about 200,000 clones, of which more than 60% are seen a single time; about 1.8% belongs to the top ten. The TCR originated in a man aged 50 or older in good health and CMV-seronegative. Sequencing input: PBMCs. The chain uses TRBV30 and TRBJ2-7; D remains unclear. In nucleotides, the CDR3 is TGTGCCTGCCCGAGCGAATTCTCCTACGAGCAGTACTTC. It translates to CACPSEFSYEQYF.